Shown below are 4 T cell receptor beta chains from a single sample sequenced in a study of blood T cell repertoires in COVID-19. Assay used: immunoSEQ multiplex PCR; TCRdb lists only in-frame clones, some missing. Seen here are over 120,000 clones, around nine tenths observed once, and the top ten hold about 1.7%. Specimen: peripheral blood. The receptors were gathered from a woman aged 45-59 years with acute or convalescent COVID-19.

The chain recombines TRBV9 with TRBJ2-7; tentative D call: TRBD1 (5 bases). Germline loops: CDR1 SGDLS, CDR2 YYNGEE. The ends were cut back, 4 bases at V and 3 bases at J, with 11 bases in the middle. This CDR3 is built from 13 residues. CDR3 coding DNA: TGTGCCAGCAGCTACCAGGGCGACTACGAGCAGTACTTC. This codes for CASSYQGDYEQYF.

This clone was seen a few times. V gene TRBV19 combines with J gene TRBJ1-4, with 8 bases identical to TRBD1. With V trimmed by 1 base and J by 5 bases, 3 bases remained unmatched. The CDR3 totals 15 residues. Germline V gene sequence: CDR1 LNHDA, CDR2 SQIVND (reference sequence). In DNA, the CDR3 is TGTGCCAGTAGTATAGGTAGGACAGGGAATGAAAAACTGTTTTTT. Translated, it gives CASSIGRTGNEKLFF.

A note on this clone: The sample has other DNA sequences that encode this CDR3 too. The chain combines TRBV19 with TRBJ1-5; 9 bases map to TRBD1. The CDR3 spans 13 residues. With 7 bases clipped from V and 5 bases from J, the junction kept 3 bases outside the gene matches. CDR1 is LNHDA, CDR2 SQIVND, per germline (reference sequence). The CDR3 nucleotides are TGTGCCAGTACCCGGGACAGGGATCAGCCCCAGCATTTT. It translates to CASTRDRDQPQHF.

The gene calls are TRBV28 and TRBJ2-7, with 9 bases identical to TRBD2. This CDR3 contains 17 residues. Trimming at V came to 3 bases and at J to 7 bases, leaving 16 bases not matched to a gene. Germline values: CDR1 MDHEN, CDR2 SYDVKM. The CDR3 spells CASSLNRLAGLLGEQYF. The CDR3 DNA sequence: TGTGCCAGCAGTTTGAATCGGCTAGCGGGATTGCTAGGAGAGCAGTACTTC.